The rows below give T cell receptor beta chains drawn from one sample of a study of vaccination and CD4 T cells after COVID-19. MiXCR was run by TCRdb on the PCR reads, yielding one entry per CDR3 protein. The sample records around 23,000 distinct CDR3 sequences, approximately 29% being singletons. No cognate antigen is known for these TCRs. The sample was CD4+ T cells from blood, cultured in vitro, taken about 7 months after SARS-CoV-2 vaccination. These receptor sequences come from a human donor who had recovered from COVID-19. Both conserved end residues are part of each CDR3. D genes are given only for firm matches. Expanded clones are given a class, and other clones once, few, many or no size at all.

CDR3 protein	CDR3 DNA	D gene	V gene	J gene	clone size
CASSHQPGTSTDTQYF	TGTGCCAGCTCACATCAACCCGGGACTAGCACAGATACGCAGTATTTT	.	TRBV18	TRBJ2-3	.
CSARDPSAYGYTF	TGCAGTGCTAGAGATCCTTCAGCCTATGGCTACACCTTC	.	TRBV20-1	TRBJ1-2	few
CATSISSELNEQFF	TGTGCCACCAGCATTTCTAGCGAGCTTAATGAGCAGTTCTTC	.	TRBV15	TRBJ2-1	.
CASSLERWTGQNTEAFF	TGTGCCAGCAGCTTAGAGCGCTGGACAGGGCAGAACACTGAAGCTTTCTTT	TRBD1	TRBV7-9	TRBJ1-1	.
CSARSVRGSETQYF	TGCAGTGCTAGGTCGGTTAGGGGAAGTGAGACCCAGTACTTC	.	TRBV20-1	TRBJ2-5	.
CASSSRANYGYTF	TGTGCCAGCAGCTCAAGAGCTAACTATGGCTACACCTTC	.	TRBV7-9	TRBJ1-2	few
CASSYSFSGGLRETQYF	TGTGCCAGCAGTTATTCTTTTTCGGGAGGGCTACGGGAGACCCAGTACTTC	TRBD2	TRBV6-5	TRBJ2-5	once
CASSYDTYTGELFF	TGTGCCAGCAGTTACGACACCTACACCGGGGAGCTGTTTTTT	.	TRBV6-5	TRBJ2-2	.
CASSSDRAVRSYNEQFF	TGTGCCAGCAGCTCGGATCGAGCGGTCCGCTCCTACAATGAGCAGTTCTTC	.	TRBV7-3	TRBJ2-1	once
CASTFTDTQYF	TGTGCCAGCACCTTCACAGATACGCAGTATTTT	.	TRBV7-2	TRBJ2-3	.
CATSPPELDTQYF	TGTGCCACCTCCCCCCCGGAGCTTGATACGCAGTATTTT	.	TRBV24-1	TRBJ2-3	.
CATSDPGLAGETQYF	TGTGCCACCAGTGATCCCGGACTAGCTGGCGAGACCCAGTACTTC	TRBD2	TRBV24-1	TRBJ2-5	.
CASSDASHTF	TGTGCCAGCAGTGATGCTAGCCACACCTTC	.	TRBV6-1	TRBJ1-2	.
CSASGVAAIYF	TGCAGTGCTAGCGGGGTAGCCGCCATATATTTT	.	TRBV20-1	TRBJ1-3	many
CSARVPNYNSPLHF	TGCAGTGCTAGAGTCCCTAATTATAATTCACCCCTCCACTTT	.	TRBV20-1	TRBJ1-6	few
CASSYRTGRKLFF	TGTGCCAGCAGCTACAGAACAGGGAGGAAACTGTTTTTT	.	TRBV7-6	TRBJ1-4	.
CSATPTSGREGGTDTQYF	TGCAGTGCTACCCCGACTAGCGGGAGAGAGGGGGGCACAGATACGCAGTATTTT	TRBD2	TRBV20-1	TRBJ2-3	.
CASSNLPGQGSYGYTF	TGTGCCAGCAGTAACTTACCGGGACAGGGCTCCTATGGCTACACCTTC	TRBD1	TRBV6-5	TRBJ1-2	.
CAWINRRPFQETQYF	TGTGCCTGGATAAACAGACGACCGTTTCAAGAGACCCAGTACTTC	.	TRBV30	TRBJ2-5	.
CASSYRSGSYEQYF	TGTGCCAGCAGTTACAGGTCTGGTTCCTACGAGCAGTACTTC	.	TRBV6-5	TRBJ2-7	few